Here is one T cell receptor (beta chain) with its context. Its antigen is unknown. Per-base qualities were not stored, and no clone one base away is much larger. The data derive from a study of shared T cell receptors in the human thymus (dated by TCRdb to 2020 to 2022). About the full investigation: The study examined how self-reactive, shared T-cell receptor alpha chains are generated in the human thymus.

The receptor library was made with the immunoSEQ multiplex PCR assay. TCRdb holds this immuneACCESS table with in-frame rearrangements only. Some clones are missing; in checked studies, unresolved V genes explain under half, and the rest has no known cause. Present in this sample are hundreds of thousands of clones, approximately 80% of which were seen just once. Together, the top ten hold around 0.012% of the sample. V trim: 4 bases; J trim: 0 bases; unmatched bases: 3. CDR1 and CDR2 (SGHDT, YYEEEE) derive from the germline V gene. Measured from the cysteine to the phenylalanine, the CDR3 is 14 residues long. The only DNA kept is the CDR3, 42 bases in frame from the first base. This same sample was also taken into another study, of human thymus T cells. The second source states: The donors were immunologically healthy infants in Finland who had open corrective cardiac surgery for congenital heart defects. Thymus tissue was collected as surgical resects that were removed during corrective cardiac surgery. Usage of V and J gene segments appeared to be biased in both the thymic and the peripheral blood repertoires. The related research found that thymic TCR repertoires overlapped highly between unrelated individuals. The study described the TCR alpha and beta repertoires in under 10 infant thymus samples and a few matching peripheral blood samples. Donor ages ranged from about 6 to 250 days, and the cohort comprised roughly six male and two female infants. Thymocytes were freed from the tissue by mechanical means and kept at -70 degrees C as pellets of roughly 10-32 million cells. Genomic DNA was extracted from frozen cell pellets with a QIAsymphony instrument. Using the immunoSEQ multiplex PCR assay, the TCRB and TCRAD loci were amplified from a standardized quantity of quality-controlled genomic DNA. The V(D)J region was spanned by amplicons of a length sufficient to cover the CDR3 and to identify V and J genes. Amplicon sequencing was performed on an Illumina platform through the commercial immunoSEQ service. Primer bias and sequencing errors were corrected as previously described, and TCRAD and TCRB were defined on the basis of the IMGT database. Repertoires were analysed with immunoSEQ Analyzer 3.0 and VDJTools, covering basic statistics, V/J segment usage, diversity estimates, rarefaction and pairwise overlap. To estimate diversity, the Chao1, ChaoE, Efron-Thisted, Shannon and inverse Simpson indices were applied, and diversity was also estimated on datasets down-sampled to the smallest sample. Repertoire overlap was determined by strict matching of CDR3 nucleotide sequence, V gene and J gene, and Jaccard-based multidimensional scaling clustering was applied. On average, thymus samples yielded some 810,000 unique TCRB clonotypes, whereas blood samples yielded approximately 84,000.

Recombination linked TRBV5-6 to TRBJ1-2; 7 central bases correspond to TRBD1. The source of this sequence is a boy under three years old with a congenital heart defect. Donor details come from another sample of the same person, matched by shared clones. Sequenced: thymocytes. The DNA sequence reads TGTGCCAGCAGCCAGGGACAGCCTAACTATGGCTACACCTTC. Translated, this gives CASSQGQPNYGYTF.